This TCR beta chain was captured by sequencing in a study of blood T cell repertoires in COVID-19. Overall study context: There were acute and convalescent COVID-19 samples, and they came from the United States, Italy and Spain. In each case, the material was cDNA or gDNA derived from T cells, B-cell-depleted T cells, or PBMCs.

The repertoire was sequenced with immunoSEQ multiplex PCR; TCRdb's copy has only in-frame clones and lacks some. This table has about 190,000 clones, about 88% appearing once. This clone has just a few counts. The TCR was taken from a man aged 25 to 40 with acute or convalescent COVID-19. The sample taken for sequencing was peripheral blood.

DNA for the CDR3: TGTGCCAGCAGTTACGGGACAGGCCTACCTCTATATGGCTACACCTTC. This codes for CASSYGTGLPLYGYTF. The V gene is TRBV6-5, the J gene TRBJ1-2, with 8 bases lining up with TRBD1. V lost 2 bases and J lost 5; bases outside the gene matches: 10. The CDR3 contains 16 residues. Germline CDR1 is MNHEY and CDR2 is SVGAGI.